This entry concerns a single T cell receptor beta chain. The data belong to a study of shared clonotypes between healthy human individuals. The germline CDR1 and CDR2 sequences are ENHRY and SYGVKD. This CDR3 comprises 18 residues. V lost 6 bases and J lost 1; bases outside the gene matches: 14. Produced via immunoSEQ multiplex PCR; TCRdb's table is partial and in-frame only. The top ten hold 0.1% to 0.15% of the sample, which has millions of clones, 85% to 95% seen once. The material sequenced was naive CD4+ T cells sorted from blood. The subset is: CD45RA+ positively selected. The receptor comes from a man between 18 and 29 years old in good health. The chain carries TRBV10-3 and TRBJ2-5, with 10 bases aligning to TRBD2. CDR3 nucleotides: TGTGCCATCAGCCGCGTTCTAGCGGGGGTGACGTCCCAAGAGACCCAGTACTTC. This gives the protein CAISRVLAGVTSQETQYF.